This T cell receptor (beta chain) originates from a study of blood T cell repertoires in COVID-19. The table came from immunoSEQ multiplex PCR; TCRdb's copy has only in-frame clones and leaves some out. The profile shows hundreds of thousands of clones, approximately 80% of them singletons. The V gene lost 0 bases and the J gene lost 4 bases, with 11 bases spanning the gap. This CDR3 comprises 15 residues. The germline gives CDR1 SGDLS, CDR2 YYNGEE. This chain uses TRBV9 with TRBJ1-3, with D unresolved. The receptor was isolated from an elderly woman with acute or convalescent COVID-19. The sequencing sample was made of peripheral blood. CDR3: CASSVGGGSGNTIYF. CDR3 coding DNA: TGTGCCAGCAGCGTAGGTGGAGGGAGCGGAAACACCATATATTTT. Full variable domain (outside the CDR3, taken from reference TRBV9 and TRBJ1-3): DSGVTQTPKHLITATGQRVTLRCSPRSGDLSVYWYQQSLDQGLQFLIQYYNGEERAKGNILERFSAQQFPDLHSELNLSSLELGDSALYFCASSVGGGSGNTIYFGEGSWLTVV.